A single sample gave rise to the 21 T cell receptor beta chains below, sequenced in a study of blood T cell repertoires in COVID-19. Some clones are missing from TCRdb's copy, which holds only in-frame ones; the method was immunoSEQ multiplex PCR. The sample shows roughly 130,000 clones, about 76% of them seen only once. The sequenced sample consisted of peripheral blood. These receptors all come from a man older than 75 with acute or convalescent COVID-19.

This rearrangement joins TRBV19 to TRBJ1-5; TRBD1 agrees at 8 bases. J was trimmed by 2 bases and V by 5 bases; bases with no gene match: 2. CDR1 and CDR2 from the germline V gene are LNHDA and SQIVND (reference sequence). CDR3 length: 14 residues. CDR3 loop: CASSQTGGNQPQHF. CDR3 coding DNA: TGTGCCAGTAGTCAGACAGGGGGCAATCAGCCCCAGCATTTT.

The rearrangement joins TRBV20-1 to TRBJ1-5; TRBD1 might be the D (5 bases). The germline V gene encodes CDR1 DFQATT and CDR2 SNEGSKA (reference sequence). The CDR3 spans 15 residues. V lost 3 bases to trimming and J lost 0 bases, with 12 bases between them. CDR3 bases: TGCAGTGCTAGTCCAGGGAAATATAGCAATCAGCCCCAGCATTTT. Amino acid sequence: CSASPGKYSNQPQHF.

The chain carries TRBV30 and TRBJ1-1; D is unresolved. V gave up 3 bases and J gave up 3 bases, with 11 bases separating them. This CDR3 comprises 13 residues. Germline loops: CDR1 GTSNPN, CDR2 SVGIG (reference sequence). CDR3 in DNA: TGTGCCTGGAGGGAAGGAGAATACACTGAAGCTTTCTTT. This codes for CAWREGEYTEAFF.

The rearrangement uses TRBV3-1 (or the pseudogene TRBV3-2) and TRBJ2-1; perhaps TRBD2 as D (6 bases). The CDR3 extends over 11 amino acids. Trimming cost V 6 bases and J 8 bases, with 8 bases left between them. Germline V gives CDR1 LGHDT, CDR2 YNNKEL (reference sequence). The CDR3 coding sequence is TGTGCCAGCAGGGGGGGTTATGAGCAGTTCTTC. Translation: CASRGGYEQFF.

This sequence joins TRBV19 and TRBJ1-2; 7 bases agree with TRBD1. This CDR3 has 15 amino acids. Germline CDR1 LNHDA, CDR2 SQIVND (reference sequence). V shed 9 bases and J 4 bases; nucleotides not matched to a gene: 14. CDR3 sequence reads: CASQNPGGRSYGYTF. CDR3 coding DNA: TGTGCCAGCCAAAATCCAGGGGGAAGGAGCTATGGCTACACCTTC.

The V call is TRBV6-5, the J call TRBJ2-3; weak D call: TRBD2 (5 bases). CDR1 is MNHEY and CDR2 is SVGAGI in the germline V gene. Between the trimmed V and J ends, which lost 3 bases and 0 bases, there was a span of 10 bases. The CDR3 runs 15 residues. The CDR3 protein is CASSYTRTSTDTQYF. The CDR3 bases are TGTGCCAGCAGTTATACGAGGACTAGCACAGATACGCAGTATTTT.

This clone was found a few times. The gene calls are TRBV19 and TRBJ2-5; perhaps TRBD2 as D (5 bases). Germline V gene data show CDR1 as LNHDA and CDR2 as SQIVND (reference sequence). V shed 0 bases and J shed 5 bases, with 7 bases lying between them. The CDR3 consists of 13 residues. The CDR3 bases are TGTGCCAGTAGTATAGACAGGAGGGAGACCCAGTACTTC. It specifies CASSIDRRETQYF. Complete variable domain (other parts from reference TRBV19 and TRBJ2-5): DGGITQSPKYLFRKEGQNVTLSCEQNLNHDAMYWYRQDPGQGLRLIYYSQIVNDFQKGDIAEGYSVSREKKESFPLTVTSAQKNPTAFYLCASSIDRRETQYFGPGTRLLVL.

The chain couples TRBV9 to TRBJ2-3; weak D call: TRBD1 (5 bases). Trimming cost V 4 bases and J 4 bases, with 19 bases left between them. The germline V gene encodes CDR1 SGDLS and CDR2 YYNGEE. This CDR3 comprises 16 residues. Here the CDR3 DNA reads TGTGCCAGCAGCCCTCGGGTGGGGCTAGGCGCAGATACGCAGTATTTT. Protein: CASSPRVGLGADTQYF.

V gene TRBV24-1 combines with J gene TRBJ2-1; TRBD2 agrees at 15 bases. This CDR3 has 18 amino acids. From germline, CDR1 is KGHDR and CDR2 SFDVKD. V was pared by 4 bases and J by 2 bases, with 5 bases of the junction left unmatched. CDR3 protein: CATSDGTSGGKTYNEQFF. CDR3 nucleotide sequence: TGTGCCACCAGTGACGGGACTAGCGGGGGGAAAACCTACAATGAGCAGTTCTTC.

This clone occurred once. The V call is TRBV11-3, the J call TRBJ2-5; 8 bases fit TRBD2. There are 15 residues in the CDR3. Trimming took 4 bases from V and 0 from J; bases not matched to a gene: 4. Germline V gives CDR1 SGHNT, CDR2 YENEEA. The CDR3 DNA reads TGTGCCAGCAGCTCCCGGGGGGGGAACCAAGAGACCCAGTACTTC. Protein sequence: CASSSRGGNQETQYF.

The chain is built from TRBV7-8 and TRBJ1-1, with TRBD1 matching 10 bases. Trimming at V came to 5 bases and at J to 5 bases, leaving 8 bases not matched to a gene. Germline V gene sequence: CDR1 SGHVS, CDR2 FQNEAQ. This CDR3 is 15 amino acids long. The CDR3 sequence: CASSPDRGRVTEAFF. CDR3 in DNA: TGTGCCAGCAGCCCCGACAGGGGGCGAGTGACTGAAGCTTTCTTT.

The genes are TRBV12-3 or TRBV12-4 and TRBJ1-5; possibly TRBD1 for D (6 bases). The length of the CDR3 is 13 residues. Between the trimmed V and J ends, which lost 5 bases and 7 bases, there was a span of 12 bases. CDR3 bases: TGTGCCAGCAGTCTCACAGGGAACCAGCCCCAGCATTTT. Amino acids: CASSLTGNQPQHF.

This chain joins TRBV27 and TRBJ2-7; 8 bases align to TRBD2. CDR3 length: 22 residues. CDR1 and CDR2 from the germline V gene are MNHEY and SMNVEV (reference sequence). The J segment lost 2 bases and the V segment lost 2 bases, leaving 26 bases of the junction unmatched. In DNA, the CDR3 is TGTGCCAGCAGTTTAAGCCCGATCGGGAGGGGCCCCACCCCAATCTCCACCTACGAGCAGTACTTC. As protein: CASSLSPIGRGPTPISTYEQYF.

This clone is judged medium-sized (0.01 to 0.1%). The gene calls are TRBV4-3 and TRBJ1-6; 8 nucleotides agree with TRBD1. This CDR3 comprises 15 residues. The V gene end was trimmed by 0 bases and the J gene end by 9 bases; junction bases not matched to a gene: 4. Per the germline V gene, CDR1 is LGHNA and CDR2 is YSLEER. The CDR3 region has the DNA TGCGCCAGCAGCCAAGATCCAGGGGGCTCTTCACCCCTCCACTTT. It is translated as CASSQDPGGSSPLHF.

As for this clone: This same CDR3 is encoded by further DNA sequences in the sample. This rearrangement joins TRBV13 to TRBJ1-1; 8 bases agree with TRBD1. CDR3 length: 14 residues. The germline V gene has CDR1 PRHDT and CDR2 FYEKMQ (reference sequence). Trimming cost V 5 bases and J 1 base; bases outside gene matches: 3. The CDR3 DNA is TGTGCCAGCAGCCGAGGACAGGGGAACACTGAAGCTTTCTTT. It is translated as CASSRGQGNTEAFF.

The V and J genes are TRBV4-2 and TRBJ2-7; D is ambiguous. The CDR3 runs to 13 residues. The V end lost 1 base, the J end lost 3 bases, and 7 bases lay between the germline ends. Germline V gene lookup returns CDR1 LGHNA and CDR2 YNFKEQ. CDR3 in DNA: TGTGCCAGCAGCCAAGGTGCAGTCTACGAGCAGTACTTC. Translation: CASSQGAVYEQYF.

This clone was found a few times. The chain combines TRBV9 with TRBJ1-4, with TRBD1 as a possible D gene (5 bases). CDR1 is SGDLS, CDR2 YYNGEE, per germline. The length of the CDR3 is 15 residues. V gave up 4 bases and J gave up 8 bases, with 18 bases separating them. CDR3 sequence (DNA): TGTGCCAGCAGCAAACTAGCTAGGGGAGGGGAAAAACTGTTTTTT. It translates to CASSKLARGGEKLFF.

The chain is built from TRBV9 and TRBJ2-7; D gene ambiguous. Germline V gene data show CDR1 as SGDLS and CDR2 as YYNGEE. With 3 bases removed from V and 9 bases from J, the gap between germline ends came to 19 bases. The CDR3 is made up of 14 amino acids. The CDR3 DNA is TGTGCCAGCAGCGGGTCTTCTAATATCGATGGGCAGTACTTC. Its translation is CASSGSSNIDGQYF. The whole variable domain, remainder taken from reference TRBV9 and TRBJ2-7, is DSGVTQTPKHLITATGQRVTLRCSPRSGDLSVYWYQQSLDQGLQFLIQYYNGEERAKGNILERFSAQQFPDLHSELNLSSLELGDSALYFCASSGSSNIDGQYFGPGTRLTVT.

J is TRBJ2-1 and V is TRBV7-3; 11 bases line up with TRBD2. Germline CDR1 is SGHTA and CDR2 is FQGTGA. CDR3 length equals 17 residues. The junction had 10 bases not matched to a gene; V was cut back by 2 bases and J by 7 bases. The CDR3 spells CASSLLGSGGAVNEQFF. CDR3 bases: TGTGCCAGCAGCTTACTGGGTAGCGGGGGGGCCGTGAATGAGCAGTTCTTC. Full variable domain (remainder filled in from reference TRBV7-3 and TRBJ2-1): GAGVSQTPSNKVTEKGKYVELRCDPISGHTALYWYRQSLGQGPEFLIYFQGTGAADDSGLPNDRFFAVRPEGSVSTLKIQRTERGDSAVYLCASSLLGSGGAVNEQFFGPGTRLTVL.

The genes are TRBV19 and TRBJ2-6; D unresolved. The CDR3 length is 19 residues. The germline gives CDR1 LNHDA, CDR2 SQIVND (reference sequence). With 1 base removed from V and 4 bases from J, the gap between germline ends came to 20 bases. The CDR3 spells CASSIAVTGSSRGANVLTF. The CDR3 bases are TGTGCCAGTAGTATAGCAGTCACGGGTAGTAGTAGGGGGGCCAACGTCCTGACTTTC.

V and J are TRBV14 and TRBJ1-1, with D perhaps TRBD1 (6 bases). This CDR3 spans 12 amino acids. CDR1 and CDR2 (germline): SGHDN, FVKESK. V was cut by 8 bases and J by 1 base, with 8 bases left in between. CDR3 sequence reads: CASGTPNTEAFF. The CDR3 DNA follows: TGTGCCAGCGGGACACCGAACACTGAAGCTTTCTTT.